The present T cell receptor beta chain was sequenced within a study of control samples from healthy donors and cancer patients. This clone came up once. The method was immunoSEQ multiplex PCR; TCRdb's version includes in-frame clones alone and lacks a portion of them. Of around 150,000 clones listed, roughly 94% are singletons. Trimming left V 3 bases short and J 5 bases short, with 13 bases between. There are 14 residues in the CDR3. The germline CDR1 and CDR2 sequences are GTSNPN and SVGIG (reference sequence). The J gene is TRBJ1-4, the V gene TRBV30; TRBD1 might be the D (5 bases). The receptor comes from a man aged 55 to 69 with colorectal cancer. Source material: PBMCs. CDR3 amino acids: CAWSRLTGNEKLFF. CDR3 in DNA: TGTGCCTGGAGCCGACTCACAGGAAATGAAAAACTGTTTTTT.